What follows is one T cell receptor (beta chain) and its context. Its antigen remains unknown. The data were taken from a study of long-term antiretroviral therapy in people with HIV. Broader study findings: With ART, diversity went up but was still lower than in transplant donor controls. CDR3 length ranges were narrower in HIV repertoires than in controls.

The immunoSEQ assay was v3.0, run at survey level. Some clones are missing from TCRdb's copy, which holds only in-frame ones; the method was immunoSEQ multiplex PCR. The data show about 25,000 clones, with roughly nine tenths seen just once and more than 3% held by the top ten. Trimming pared 5 bases from V and 2 bases from J, leaving 18 bases between. CDR1 LNHDA and CDR2 SQIVND come from the germline V gene (reference sequence). The CDR3 spans 16 residues. The chain joins TRBV19 to TRBJ1-2; no clear D gene. The source is a woman aged 25 to 39 with HIV. Specimen: unsorted PBMCs, collected 1.9 years after starting antiretroviral therapy. CDR3 in DNA: TGTGCCAGTAGTCCACACCCTCCCATGGCGAACTATGGCTACACCTTC. Translated: CASSPHPPMANYGYTF.